This T cell receptor beta chain comes out of a study of shared clonotypes between healthy human individuals. General study results and limits: Collection of samples was limited to blood; tissue repertoires likely differ. Rarefaction showed that sequencing of sorted subsets was incomplete (despite large depth).

TCRdb's table, derived via immunoSEQ multiplex PCR, lists solely in-frame clones and lacks some. In the table there are roughly 2,300,000 clones, roughly 90% of which are singletons. About this clone itself: The target antigen is unknown.

With 7 bases removed from V and 2 bases from J, the gap between germline ends came to 23 bases. Germline V gives CDR1 WSHSY, CDR2 SAAADI. The CDR3 runs 17 residues. From CD4+ cells came CD45RA+ naive and CD45RA-negative memory subsets. The chain employs TRBV10-2 and TRBJ1-2; weak D call: TRBD1 (6 bases). The specimen sequenced was naive CD4+ T cells from PBMCs. Regarding subset: CD45RA+ positively selected. The sequence came from a man between 18 and 35 years old in good health. Some clones in this sample may be carry-over from other donors' samples. The CDR3 DNA follows: TGCGCCAGCAAGGGAGAGGGAGATGGGGGGGCAAACTATGGCTACACCTTC. It translates to CASKGEGDGGANYGYTF.